The TCR beta chain under discussion was sequenced for a study of blood T cells in healthy people across ages. In this sample, this clonotype turned up a few times. Total RNA was extracted at no less than 6 micrograms per sample. The use of a sample-barcoded 5' primer and a J-beta primer mix characterized a second PCR of roughly 6 to 11 cycles. TCRdb re-derived calls from the 5' RACE reads in MiXCR, one entry per CDR3 protein. The sample yields around 1.5 million distinct CDR3 sequences, around 36% seen once. The clonotype comes from a woman aged 30 to 39 in good health. Specimen: blood.

The CDR3 here is CSAAGTRLYNEQFF. CDR3 sequence (DNA): TGCAGTGCGGCGGGGACTAGACTTTACAATGAGCAGTTCTTC. The chain joins TRBV20-1 to TRBJ2-1; 8 bases agree with TRBD2. CDR1 and CDR2 (germline): DFQATT, SNEGSKA (reference sequence). J gave up 4 bases and V 6 bases, and 8 bases lay outside the gene matches. CDR3 length: 14 amino acids.